This note documents a single TCR beta chain sequence. This clone has just one count. Its antigen specificity is not known. It has no much larger one-base neighbor in the sample; base qualities were not kept. CD8 naive samples were obtained by positive selection for CCR7 among CD45RO-negative cells, yielding a CD45RA+CCR7+ population from which TemRA cells were excluded. Donors were healthy HIV-negative adults with no recently reported acute infections or vaccinations. All donors were Caucasian adults living in Nashville, Tennessee, USA. After blood collection by leukapheresis, PBMCs were isolated using Ficoll-Histopaque density gradient centrifugation and then cryopreserved in the vapor phase of liquid nitrogen. Analytical flow cytometry was used to check the purity and quantity of every magnetically sorted T cell population. Genomic DNA was isolated from each sorted fraction and quantified by UV absorbance on a Nanodrop 2000c.

The junction shows trimming of 3 bases on V and 0 bases on J, plus 12 bases between the germline ends. From its cysteine to its phenylalanine, the CDR3 spans 15 amino acids. CDR3 DNA is the only sequence kept; it has 45 bases, read in frame from the first base. The germline V gene specifies SGHTA as CDR1 and FQGNSA as CDR2. The data belong to a study of shared clonotypes between healthy human individuals (dated by TCRdb to the early 2020s). With regard to the full study: Three men and two women, aged 18 to 49 years, made up the cohort. For each donor, CD4 naive and CD4 memory were each given three plates, CD8 naive was given two plates, and CD8 memory was given one plate. Blood TCR repertoires of 5 or 6 healthy adults were deeply sequenced to estimate repertoire size and the extent of clonotype sharing between individuals. Different laboratories and diverse techniques were used to prepare libraries and sequence TCR repertoires, to increase sequencing depth and limit assay-specific biases. Leukapheresis yielded between about 0.9 and 8.9 billion PBMCs per donor. General study outcomes and caveats: Sampling was restricted to blood, and TCR repertoires in tissue are likely to differ from TCR repertoires in blood. Compared with non-shared clonotypes, clonotypes shared by all four sorted-subset donors had higher generation probabilities. Pairwise subsampling indicated that sequencing depth was expected to affect the degree of clonotype sharing among donors. Incomplete sequencing was indicated by rarefaction of sorted-subset datasets, despite the large sequencing depth. Because the study included a small number of donors, the genetic and exposure-history diversity represented was limited. Naive subsets generally had larger estimated clonotype richness than memory subsets did. Sharing across a few donors was observed for about 4.8% of naive CD4, over 3% of naive CD8, 2.3% of memory CD4, and roughly 0.43% of memory CD8 clonotypes.

Using the deep immunoSEQ assay, TCR CDR3 regions were amplified from genomic DNA by multiplex PCR. Extracted genomic DNA from each cell subset was spread evenly across all wells of several immunoSEQ 96-well plates, with each plate serving as a replicate. Each replicate PCR for sorted subsets received 200 ng genomic DNA, equal to around 32,000 T cell genomes. The purified libraries were quantified using a Qubit 3.0 fluorometer, sized with a Bioanalyzer 2100, and then quantified again using the KAPA Library Quantification kit. Each immunoSEQ 96-well plate was sequenced on its own single-read 150-cycle Illumina NextSeq 550 flow cell. As for how the authors treated the data: The immunoSEQ output contained only junctional sequences without quality scores, so filtering could not match that applied to full-length reads. To assign V/J genes and CDR3, sequences were annotated against IMGT germline references using PyIR, a Python wrapper for IgBLAST v1.9. Reads were filtered out if the reads had weak V/J assignments (E-value above 1e-6), no CDR3, stop codons, out-of-frame junctions, or ambiguous translated residues. V3J clonotypes were defined as sequences sharing an identical inferred V gene, J gene, and CDR3 amino acid sequence. The percentage overlap between two repertoires was calculated by dividing the number of shared unique clonotypes by the size of the smaller repertoire. Repertoire richness was assessed with RTK rarefaction, the Chao1 estimator, and Recon v2.1 estimates of unobserved clonotypes. For all TCRbeta clonotypes obtained by the gDNA method from a few donors, generation probabilities were computed with OLGA. Held by TCRdb, this immuneACCESS table contains in-frame sequences only and omits some clones. Under half of the omission traces to an unresolved V gene where checked; the cause of the rest is unknown. Clone size and V and J calls were adopted from that table, with D and trimming inferred from the DNA. This sample is represented by approximately 1.9 million clones; 93% of them were singletons. The biggest ten clones account for around 1.8% of the sample.

The chain employs TRBV7-2 and TRBJ2-7, and the D gene may be TRBD1, 6 bases matching. The receptor comes from a man between 18 and 29 years old in good health. Some clones in this sample may be carry-over from other donors' samples. Sequencing used naive CD8+ T cells from PBMCs. The cell subset or site label, read with the paper, signifies: CD45RA+CCR7+. The DNA reads TGTGCCAGCAGCTTCTCAGACAGGAACTCCTACGAGCAGTACTTC. Its product reads: CASSFSDRNSYEQYF. Reference TRBV7-2 and TRBJ2-7 proteins supply the regions before and after the CDR3; the full variable domain is: GAGVSQSPSNKVTEKGKDVELRCDPISGHTALYWYRQSLGQGLEFLIYFQGNSAPDKSGLPSDRFSAERTGGSVSTLTIQRTQQEDSAVYLCASSFSDRNSYEQYFGPGTRLTVT.